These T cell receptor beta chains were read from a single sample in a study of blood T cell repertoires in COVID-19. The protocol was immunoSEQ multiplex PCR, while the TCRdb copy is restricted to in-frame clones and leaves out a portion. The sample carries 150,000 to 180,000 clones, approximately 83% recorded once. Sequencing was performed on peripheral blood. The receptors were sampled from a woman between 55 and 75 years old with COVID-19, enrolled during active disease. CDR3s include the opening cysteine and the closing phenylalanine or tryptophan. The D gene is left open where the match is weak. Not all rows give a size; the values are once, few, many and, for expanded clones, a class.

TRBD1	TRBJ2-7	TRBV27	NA	CASSLSMGTGVGEQYF	TGTGCCAGCAGTTTATCGATGGGGACAGGGGTCGGTGAGCAGTACTTC
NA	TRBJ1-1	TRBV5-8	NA	CASSTGLRNTEAFF	TGTGCCAGCAGCACCGGACTGCGGAACACTGAAGCTTTCTTT
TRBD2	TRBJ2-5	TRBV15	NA	CATIGLAGVQETQYF	TGTGCCACCATTGGACTAGCGGGGGTTCAAGAGACCCAGTACTTC
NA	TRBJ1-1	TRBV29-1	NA	CSVGGGEAFF	TGCAGCGTTGGCGGGGGTGAAGCTTTCTTT
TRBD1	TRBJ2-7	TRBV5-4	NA	CASSLKQGIYEQYF	TGTGCCAGCAGCTTGAAACAGGGGATCTACGAGCAGTACTTC
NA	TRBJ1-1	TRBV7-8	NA	CASSLREGTAEAFF	TGTGCCAGCAGCTTAAGGGAGGGTACCGCTGAAGCTTTCTTT
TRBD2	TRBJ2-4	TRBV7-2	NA	CASSPGGAAKNIQYF	TGTGCCAGCAGCCCGGGGGGGGCCGCCAAAAACATTCAGTACTTC
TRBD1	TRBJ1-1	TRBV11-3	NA	CASSPGQGNTEAFF	TGTGCCAGCAGCCCGGGACAGGGGAACACTGAAGCTTTCTTT
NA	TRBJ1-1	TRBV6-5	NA	CASGGGLMNTEAFF	TGTGCCAGCGGGGGAGGGCTAATGAACACTGAAGCTTTCTTT
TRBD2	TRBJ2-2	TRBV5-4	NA	CASSPGLAGDGELFF	TGTGCCAGCAGCCCTGGACTAGCGGGGGACGGGGAGCTGTTTTTT
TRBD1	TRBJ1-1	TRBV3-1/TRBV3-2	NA	CASSTRQGVNTEAFF	TGTGCCAGCAGCACCCGACAGGGGGTGAACACTGAAGCTTTCTTT
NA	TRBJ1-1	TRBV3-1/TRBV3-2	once	CASSLSGSMNTEAFF	TGTGCCAGCAGCCTAAGCGGGAGTATGAACACTGAAGCTTTCTTT
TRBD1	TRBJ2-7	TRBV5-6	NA	CASSFGQGVLSYEQYF	TGTGCCAGCAGCTTCGGACAGGGGGTACTGTCCTACGAGCAGTACTTC
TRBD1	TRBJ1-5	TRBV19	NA	CASSRPGQGLKNQPQHF	TGTGCCAGTAGTAGACCGGGACAGGGGTTAAAAAATCAGCCCCAGCATTTT
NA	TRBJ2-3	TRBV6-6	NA	CASRASNTDTQYF	TGTGCCAGCAGGGCTAGTAATACAGATACGCAGTATTTT
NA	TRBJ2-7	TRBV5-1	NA	CASSPAPGVPYEQYF	TGCGCCAGCAGTCCAGCCCCCGGGGTACCCTACGAGCAGTACTTC
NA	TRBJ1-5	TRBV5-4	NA	CASSSPNQPQHF	TGTGCCAGCAGCTCTCCCAATCAGCCCCAGCATTTT
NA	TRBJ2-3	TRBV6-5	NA	CASSYSGGTAPDTQYF	TGTGCCAGCAGTTACTCTGGAGGGACAGCACCAGATACGCAGTATTTT
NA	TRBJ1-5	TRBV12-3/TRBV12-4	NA	CASTDRSNQPQHF	TGTGCCAGCACCGACAGGAGCAATCAGCCCCAGCATTTT
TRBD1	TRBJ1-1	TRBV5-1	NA	CASFPGGDRKNTEAFF	TGCGCCAGCTTTCCAGGGGGGGACAGGAAGAACACTGAAGCTTTCTTT
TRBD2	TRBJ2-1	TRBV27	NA	CASSLAGVRNEQFF	TGTGCCAGCAGTTTAGCGGGAGTACGGAATGAGCAGTTCTTC
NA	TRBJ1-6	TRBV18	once	CASSVQDRPLHF	TGTGCCAGCTCCGTACAGGATCGGCCCCTCCACTTT
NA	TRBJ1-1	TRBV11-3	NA	CASSRGGYTEAFF	TGTGCCAGCAGCCGCGGGGGATACACTGAAGCTTTCTTT
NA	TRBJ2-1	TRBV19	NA	CASSTWDSQYNEQFF	TGTGCCAGTAGTACGTGGGACTCGCAGTACAATGAGCAGTTCTTC
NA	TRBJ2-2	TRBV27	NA	CASYWSGPKTGELFF	TGTGCCAGCTATTGGTCGGGTCCGAAAACCGGGGAGCTGTTTTTT
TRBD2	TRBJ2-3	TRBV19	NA	CASSIVGGRQYF	TGTGCCAGTAGTATAGTCGGGGGGAGGCAGTATTTT
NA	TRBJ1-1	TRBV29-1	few	CSVERHTEAFF	TGCAGCGTTGAGCGTCACACTGAAGCTTTCTTT
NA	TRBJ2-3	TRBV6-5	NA	CASTNGDLSQYF	TGTGCCAGCACCAACGGGGACTTGTCGCAGTATTTT
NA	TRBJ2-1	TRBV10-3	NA	CAISETSHHQFF	TGTGCCATCAGCGAAACTAGCCATCACCAGTTCTTC
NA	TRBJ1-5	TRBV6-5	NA	CASRGLDNQPQHF	TGTGCCAGCAGGGGGCTTGACAATCAGCCCCAGCATTTT
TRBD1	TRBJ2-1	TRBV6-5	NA	CASSSPGQSYNEQFF	TGTGCCAGCAGTTCTCCGGGACAGAGCTACAATGAGCAGTTCTTC
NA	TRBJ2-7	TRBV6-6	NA	CATQSIYEQYF	TGTGCCACCCAATCCATTTACGAGCAGTACTTC
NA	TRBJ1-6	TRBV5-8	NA	CASSPQNRESYNSPLHF	TGTGCCAGCAGCCCCCAAAACAGGGAATCCTATAATTCACCCCTCCACTTT
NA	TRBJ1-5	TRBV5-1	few	CASSPDSTQPQHF	TGCGCCAGCAGCCCGGACAGTACTCAGCCCCAGCATTTT
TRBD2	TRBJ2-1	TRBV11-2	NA	CASSHTSGSSEQFF	TGTGCCAGCAGCCATACTAGCGGGAGTAGTGAGCAGTTCTTC